This T cell receptor beta chain is drawn from a study of CD8 T cells in Susac syndrome. Study details: Patients with Susac syndrome, at blood draw, were therapy-naive, on corticosteroids, or on intravenous immunoglobulin alone.

Study-level findings and limits: Susac CD8+ cells expanded clonally the most in TEMRA cells and in active patients. Susac-specific public clones were found in both the total CD8+ and the CD8+ TEMRA repertoires, with fewer than 20 in the former and several in the latter.

CDR3 length: 11 residues. The V end lost 0 bases, the J end lost 7 bases, and 6 bases lay between the germline ends. CDR1 and CDR2 from the germline V gene are DFQATT and SNEGSKA (reference sequence). As to this clonotype: Its antigen remains unidentified.

With random hexamers, reverse transcription was performed on about 0.5 to 1 ug of RNA. TCRdb re-derived calls from the immunoSEQ multiplex PCR reads in MiXCR, one entry per CDR3 protein. The sample lists tens of thousands of distinct CDR3 sequences, roughly 96% occurring once. Patients with Susac syndrome met the recently defined diagnostic criteria for definite or probable disease. The sample taken for sequencing was CD8+ T cells from PBMCs. This receptor was obtained from a human donor with Susac syndrome. V is TRBV20-1 and J is TRBJ2-5; D uncertain. This CDR3 reads CSARDLGTQYF. CDR3 DNA: TGCAGTGCTAGAGATCTCGGGACCCAGTACTTC.